The rows below give T cell receptor beta chains drawn from one sample of a study of tumor and adjacent non-tumor tissue in lung cancer. MiXCR, run by TCRdb on the multiplex PCR reads, gives a single entry per CDR3 protein. This sample carries over 100,000 distinct CDR3 sequences, 50% to 70% of them seen once, and the ten largest clones take around 17%. The source material was distant non-tumor lung tissue. These receptors all come from a man in his 60s with non-small cell lung cancer. CDR3s include the opening cysteine and the closing phenylalanine or tryptophan. D genes are given only for firm matches. Expanded clones get a size class; other rows say once, few or many, or leave the size out.

clone size: many; V gene: TRBV4-1; J gene: TRBJ1-4; D gene: .; CDR3 protein: CASSQDFRQGLEKLFF; CDR3 DNA: TGCGCCAGCAGCCAAGATTTCAGGCAGGGGCTTGAAAAACTGTTTTTT
clone size: .; V gene: TRBV12-3/TRBV12-4; J gene: TRBJ1-4; D gene: .; CDR3 protein: CASSPGGAWRGKLFF; CDR3 DNA: TGCGCCAGCAGTCCGGGCGGCGCATGGCGGGGAAAACTGTTTTTT
clone size: few; V gene: TRBV12-5; J gene: TRBJ2-1; D gene: TRBD2; CDR3 protein: CASGLVGILSGSALSYNEQSF; CDR3 DNA: TGTGCTAGTGGTTTGGTAGGGATTCTCAGCGGGAGCGCTCTCTCCTACAATGAGCAGTCCTTC
clone size: many; V gene: TRBV28; J gene: TRBJ1-2; D gene: TRBD1; CDR3 protein: CASSKPGQGARGYTF; CDR3 DNA: TGTGCCAGCAGTAAACCGGGACAGGGGGCTCGTGGCTACACCTTC
clone size: .; V gene: TRBV28; J gene: TRBJ2-2; D gene: .; CDR3 protein: CASSHTYRTGELFF; CDR3 DNA: TGTGCCAGCAGCCACACTTACAGGACCGGGGAGCTGTTTTTT
clone size: .; V gene: TRBV20-1; J gene: TRBJ2-5; D gene: TRBD2; CDR3 protein: CSAGRSSGTVVETQYF; CDR3 DNA: TGCAGTGCTGGAAGGTCTAGCGGGACAGTAGTAGAGACCCAGTACTTC
clone size: many; V gene: TRBV5-4; J gene: TRBJ2-7; D gene: .; CDR3 protein: CASSSDGGSSYEQYF; CDR3 DNA: TGTGCCAGCAGCTCGGACGGTGGGAGCTCCTACGAGCAGTACTTC
clone size: few; V gene: TRBV5-4; J gene: TRBJ2-7; D gene: .; CDR3 protein: CASSWGRSYEQHF; CDR3 DNA: TGTGCCAGCAGCTGGGGGCGGAGCTACGAGCAGCACTTC
clone size: .; V gene: TRBV6-6; J gene: TRBJ2-5; D gene: .; CDR3 protein: CASSYGGRETQYF; CDR3 DNA: TGTGCCAGCAGTTACGGCGGTAGGGAGACCCAGTACTTT
clone size: many; V gene: TRBV4-3; J gene: TRBJ2-3; D gene: TRBD1; CDR3 protein: CASSQDSPGQGVDTQYF; CDR3 DNA: TGCGCCAGCAGCCAAGATTCTCCGGGACAGGGAGTAGATACGCAGTATTTT
clone size: .; V gene: TRBV20-1; J gene: TRBJ2-1; D gene: .; CDR3 protein: CSASPFLGGAGNSNEQFF; CDR3 DNA: TGCAGTGCTAGCCCATTCTTGGGGGGGGCCGGAAATAGCAATGAGCAGTTCTTC
clone size: many; V gene: TRBV7-9; J gene: TRBJ2-1; D gene: TRBD1; CDR3 protein: CASSEQGNEQFF; CDR3 DNA: TGTGCCAGCAGCGAACAGGGGAATGAGCAGTTCTTC
clone size: .; V gene: TRBV29-1; J gene: TRBJ2-3; D gene: .; CDR3 protein: CSVEDSLATDTQYF; CDR3 DNA: TGCAGCGTTGAAGATAGCTTAGCCACAGATACGCAGTATTTT
clone size: many; V gene: TRBV6-5; J gene: TRBJ2-2; D gene: .; CDR3 protein: CASSRTDNTGELFF; CDR3 DNA: TGTGCCAGCAGCCGGACAGACAACACCGGGGAGCTGTTTTTT
clone size: .; V gene: TRBV20-1; J gene: TRBJ2-7; D gene: TRBD1; CDR3 protein: CSARAPGQGYHDQYF; CDR3 DNA: TGCAGTGCTAGAGCCCCGGGACAGGGGTACCACGATCAGTACTTC
clone size: many; V gene: TRBV10-3; J gene: TRBJ2-1; D gene: TRBD2; CDR3 protein: CAIRSGDHNEQFF; CDR3 DNA: TGTGCCATCAGAAGCGGGGACCACAATGAGCAGTTCTTC
clone size: .; V gene: TRBV6-5; J gene: TRBJ2-5; D gene: TRBD1; CDR3 protein: CVSSEQGAEETQYF; CDR3 DNA: TGTGTTAGCAGTGAACAGGGGGCTGAGGAGACCCAGTACTTT
clone size: many; V gene: TRBV6-6; J gene: TRBJ2-1; D gene: .; CDR3 protein: CASRPDRLGDNEQFF; CDR3 DNA: TGTGCCAGCAGGCCCGACAGGTTGGGGGACAATGAGCAGTTCTTC
clone size: .; V gene: TRBV5-4; J gene: TRBJ2-2; D gene: .; CDR3 protein: CASSLIGVNTWELFF; CDR3 DNA: TGTGCCAGCAGCTTGATCGGGGTAAATACCTGGGAGCTGTTTTTT
clone size: .; V gene: TRBV11-3; J gene: TRBJ2-2; D gene: .; CDR3 protein: CSSSEQAGELFF; CDR3 DNA: TGTTCCAGCAGCGAACAGGCCGGGGAACTGTTTTTT
clone size: .; V gene: TRBV12-3/TRBV12-4; J gene: TRBJ2-3; D gene: .; CDR3 protein: CFSHGSRGPPTDTRYF; CDR3 DNA: TGTTTCAGCCACGGTTCACGGGGGCCCCCCACAGATACGCGGTATTTT
clone size: few; V gene: TRBV15; J gene: TRBJ2-1; D gene: .; CDR3 protein: CATSRPGTDGNEQFF; CDR3 DNA: TGTGCCACCAGCAGACCCGGGACTGACGGCAATGAGCAGTTCTTC
clone size: .; V gene: TRBV4-3; J gene: TRBJ2-1; D gene: .; CDR3 protein: CASSQDPVAVYDEQFF; CDR3 DNA: TGCGCCAGCAGCCAAGATCCGGTAGCGGTATACGATGAGCAATTCTTC
clone size: .; V gene: TRBV5-1; J gene: TRBJ2-1; D gene: .; CDR3 protein: CASSSPSEGDEQFF; CDR3 DNA: TGCGCCAGCAGTTCGCCTTCGGAGGGCGATGAGCAGTTCTTC
clone size: .; V gene: TRBV25-1; J gene: TRBJ2-7; D gene: .; CDR3 protein: CASSEWGRNEQYF; CDR3 DNA: TGTGCCAGCAGTGAATGGGGTAGGAACGAGCAGTACTTC
clone size: .; V gene: TRBV11-1; J gene: TRBJ1-1; D gene: TRBD1; CDR3 protein: CARSSPDRGKTEAFF; CDR3 DNA: TGTGCCAGGAGCTCTCCGGACAGGGGAAAAACTGAAGCTTTCTTT
clone size: .; V gene: TRBV29-1; J gene: TRBJ2-4; D gene: TRBD1; CDR3 protein: CSVTITGARGNIQYF; CDR3 DNA: TGCAGCGTCACAATTACAGGGGCTAGGGGAAACATTCAGTACTTC
clone size: .; V gene: TRBV4-3; J gene: TRBJ2-7; D gene: TRBD2; CDR3 protein: CVSSQSGREFDKQYF; CDR3 DNA: TGCGTCAGCAGCCAGTCCGGGCGGGAGTTCGACAAGCAGTACTTC
clone size: .; V gene: TRBV5-5; J gene: TRBJ1-5; D gene: .; CDR3 protein: CASSLVPGTDQPKHF; CDR3 DNA: TGTGCCAGCAGCTTGGTACCCGGGACGGATCAGCCCAAGCATTTT
clone size: many; V gene: TRBV11-3; J gene: TRBJ2-1; D gene: .; CDR3 protein: CASSPQSGYNEQFF; CDR3 DNA: TGTGCCAGCAGCCCACAATCGGGATACAATGAGCAGTTCTTC
clone size: few; V gene: TRBV28; J gene: TRBJ1-5; D gene: .; CDR3 protein: CASSFSTGVNNQPQHF; CDR3 DNA: TGTGCCAGCAGTTTTAGTACGGGGGTTAACAATCAGCCCCAGCATTTT
clone size: many; V gene: TRBV5-5; J gene: TRBJ2-1; D gene: TRBD2; CDR3 protein: CASSLESSGEQFF; CDR3 DNA: TGTGCCAGCAGCTTGGAGTCTAGCGGTGAGCAGTTCTTC
clone size: .; V gene: TRBV2; J gene: TRBJ1-6; D gene: TRBD1; CDR3 protein: CASRTLGTDSPLHF; CDR3 DNA: TGTGCCAGCAGGACTCTCGGGACAGATTCACCCCTCCACTTT
clone size: .; V gene: TRBV11-3; J gene: TRBJ2-7; D gene: .; CDR3 protein: CASSLGIGKHEQYF; CDR3 DNA: TGTGCCAGCAGCCTCGGGATAGGGAAACACGAACAGTACTTC
clone size: .; V gene: TRBV11-2; J gene: TRBJ2-5; D gene: TRBD2; CDR3 protein: CASSLWTSGKFVETQYF; CDR3 DNA: TGTGCCAGCAGCTTATGGACTAGCGGAAAATTCGTGGAGACTCAGTACTTT
clone size: .; V gene: TRBV4-3; J gene: TRBJ2-3; D gene: .; CDR3 protein: CASSQEFWGDLDTQYF; CDR3 DNA: TGCGCCAGCAGCCAAGAGTTTTGGGGGGACTTGGATACGCAGTATTTT
clone size: many; V gene: TRBV12-3/TRBV12-4; J gene: TRBJ2-2; D gene: TRBD2; CDR3 protein: CASSFSSGSLSGELFF; CDR3 DNA: TGTGCCAGCAGTTTTAGTAGCGGGAGTCTGTCCGGGGAGCTGTTTTTT
clone size: many; V gene: TRBV12-3/TRBV12-4; J gene: TRBJ2-3; D gene: .; CDR3 protein: CASSPFGGRGDTQYF; CDR3 DNA: TGTGCCAGCAGCCCTTTTGGGGGCCGTGGAGATACGCAGTATTTT
clone size: many; V gene: TRBV6-1; J gene: TRBJ2-1; D gene: .; CDR3 protein: CASSEEVGRVSKQFF; CDR3 DNA: TGTGCCAGCAGTGAAGAAGTAGGGCGGGTATCGAAGCAGTTCTTC
clone size: .; V gene: TRBV29-1; J gene: TRBJ2-1; D gene: TRBD2; CDR3 protein: CSVEETSGIYNEQLF; CDR3 DNA: TGCAGCGTTGAAGAGACTAGCGGGATCTATAATGAGCAGCTCTTC
clone size: many; V gene: TRBV29-1; J gene: TRBJ2-3; D gene: .; CDR3 protein: CSVDEGTDTQYF; CDR3 DNA: TGCAGCGTTGATGAGGGTACAGATACGCAGTATTTT
clone size: .; V gene: TRBV20-1; J gene: TRBJ1-5; D gene: .; CDR3 protein: CSAAVEVSGSQPQHF; CDR3 DNA: TGCAGTGCCGCGGTCGAGGTTTCGGGCAGTCAGCCCCAGCATTTT
clone size: .; V gene: TRBV11-3; J gene: TRBJ2-3; D gene: .; CDR3 protein: CVNSLVDYSDTQYF; CDR3 DNA: TGTGTCAACAGCTTAGTCGACTACTCAGATACGCAGTATTTT
clone size: .; V gene: TRBV7-9; J gene: TRBJ1-1; D gene: .; CDR3 protein: CASSLGLSGGAFF; CDR3 DNA: TGTGCCAGCAGCTTAGGACTGAGCGGTGGGGCTTTCTTT
clone size: .; V gene: TRBV5-5; J gene: TRBJ1-2; D gene: TRBD1; CDR3 protein: CACSPRDRGFSYGYTF; CDR3 DNA: TGTGCCTGCAGCCCAAGGGACAGGGGATTCAGTTATGGCTACACCTTC
clone size: many; V gene: TRBV19; J gene: TRBJ2-1; D gene: .; CDR3 protein: CASNEASASNEQFF; CDR3 DNA: TGTGCCAGTAATGAGGCTAGCGCTTCCAATGAGCAGTTCTTC